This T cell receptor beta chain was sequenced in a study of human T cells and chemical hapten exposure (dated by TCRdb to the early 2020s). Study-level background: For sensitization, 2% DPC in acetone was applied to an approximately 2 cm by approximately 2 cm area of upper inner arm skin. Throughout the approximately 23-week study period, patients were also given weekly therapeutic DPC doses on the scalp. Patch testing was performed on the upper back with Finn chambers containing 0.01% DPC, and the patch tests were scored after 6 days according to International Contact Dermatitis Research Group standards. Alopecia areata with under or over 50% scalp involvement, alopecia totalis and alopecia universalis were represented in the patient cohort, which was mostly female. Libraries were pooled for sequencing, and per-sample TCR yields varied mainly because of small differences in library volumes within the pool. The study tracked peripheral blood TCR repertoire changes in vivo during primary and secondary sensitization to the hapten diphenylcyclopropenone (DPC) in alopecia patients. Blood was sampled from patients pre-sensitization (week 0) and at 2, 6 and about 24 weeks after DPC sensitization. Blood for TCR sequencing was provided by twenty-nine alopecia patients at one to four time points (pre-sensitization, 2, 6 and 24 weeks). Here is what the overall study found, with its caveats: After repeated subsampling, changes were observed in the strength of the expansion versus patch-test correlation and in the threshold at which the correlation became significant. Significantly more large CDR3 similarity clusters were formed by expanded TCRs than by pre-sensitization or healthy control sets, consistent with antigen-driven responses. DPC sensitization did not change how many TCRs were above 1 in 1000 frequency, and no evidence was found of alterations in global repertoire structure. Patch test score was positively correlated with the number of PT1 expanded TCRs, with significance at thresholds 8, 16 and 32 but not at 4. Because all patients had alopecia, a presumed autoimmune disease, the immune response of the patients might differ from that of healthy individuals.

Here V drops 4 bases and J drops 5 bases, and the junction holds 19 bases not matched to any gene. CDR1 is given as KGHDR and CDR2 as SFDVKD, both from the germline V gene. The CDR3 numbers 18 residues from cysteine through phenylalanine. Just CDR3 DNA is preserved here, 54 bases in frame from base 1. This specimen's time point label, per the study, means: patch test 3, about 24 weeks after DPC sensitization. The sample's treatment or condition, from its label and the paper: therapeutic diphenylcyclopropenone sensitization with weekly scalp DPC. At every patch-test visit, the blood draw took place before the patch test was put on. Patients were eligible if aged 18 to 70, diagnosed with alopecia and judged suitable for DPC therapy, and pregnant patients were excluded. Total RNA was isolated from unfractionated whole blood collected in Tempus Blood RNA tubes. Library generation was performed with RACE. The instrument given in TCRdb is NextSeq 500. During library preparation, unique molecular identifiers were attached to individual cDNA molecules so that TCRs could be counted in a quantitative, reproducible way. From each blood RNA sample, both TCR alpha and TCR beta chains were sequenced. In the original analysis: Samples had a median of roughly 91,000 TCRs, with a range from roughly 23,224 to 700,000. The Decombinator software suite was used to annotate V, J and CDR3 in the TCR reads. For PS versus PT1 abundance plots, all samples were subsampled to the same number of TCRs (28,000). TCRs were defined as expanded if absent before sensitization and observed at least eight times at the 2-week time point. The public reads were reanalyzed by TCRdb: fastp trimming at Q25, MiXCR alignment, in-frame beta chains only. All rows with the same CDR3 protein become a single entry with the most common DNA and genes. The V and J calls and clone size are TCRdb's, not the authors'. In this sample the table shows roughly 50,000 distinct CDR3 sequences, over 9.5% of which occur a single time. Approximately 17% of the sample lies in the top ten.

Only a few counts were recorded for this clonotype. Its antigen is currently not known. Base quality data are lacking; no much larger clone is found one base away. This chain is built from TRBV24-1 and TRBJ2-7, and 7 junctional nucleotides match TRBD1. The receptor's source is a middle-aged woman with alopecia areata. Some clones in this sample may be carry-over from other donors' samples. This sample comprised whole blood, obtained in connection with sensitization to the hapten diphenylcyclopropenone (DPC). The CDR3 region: CATSDLEIGQDRWDEQYF. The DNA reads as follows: TGTGCCACCAGTGACCTTGAAATCGGACAGGACCGGTGGGACGAGCAGTACTTC.